Listed below are T cell receptor beta chains from one sample, sequenced in a study of T cell responses to AZD1222 COVID-19 vaccine. Repertoires were generated with immunoSEQ multiplex PCR, while TCRdb's copy carries only in-frame clones and drops some. The sample records approximately 170,000 clones, 75% to 95% being singletons. The starting material was peripheral blood, obtained on day 0 of AZD1222 vaccination. These TCRs come from an adult in good health. The CDR3 runs from the conserved cysteine through the conserved F or W. D genes are given only for firm matches. Where a row states a size, it is once, few, many or the class of an expanded clone; other rows omit it.

v_gene: TRBV10-1
d_gene: -
j_gene: TRBJ1-1
abundance: -
CDR3aa: CASPQNVNTEAFF
CDR3nt: TGCGCCAGCCCGCAAAATGTGAACACTGAAGCTTTCTTT

v_gene: TRBV5-1
d_gene: TRBD2
j_gene: TRBJ2-3
abundance: -
CDR3aa: CASSIGTSGGTDTQYF
CDR3nt: TGCGCCAGCAGCATTGGGACTAGCGGGGGCACAGATACGCAGTATTTT

v_gene: TRBV18
d_gene: TRBD1
j_gene: TRBJ1-5
abundance: -
CDR3aa: CASSPTGQGAFWSNQPQHF
CDR3nt: TGTGCCAGCTCACCAACGGGACAGGGGGCTTTCTGGAGCAATCAGCCCCAGCATTTT

v_gene: TRBV7-9
d_gene: -
j_gene: TRBJ2-2
abundance: -
CDR3aa: CASAGREPGELFF
CDR3nt: TGTGCCAGCGCTGGTCGGGAGCCCGGGGAGCTGTTTTTT

v_gene: TRBV5-1
d_gene: TRBD2
j_gene: TRBJ2-1
abundance: -
CDR3aa: CASSSLAGAYNEQFF
CDR3nt: TGCGCCAGCAGCTCGCTAGCGGGTGCTTACAATGAGCAGTTCTTC

v_gene: TRBV7-9
d_gene: TRBD1
j_gene: TRBJ1-1
abundance: -
CDR3aa: CASSSQGGYTEAFF
CDR3nt: TGTGCCAGCAGCTCGCAGGGGGGCTACACTGAAGCTTTCTTT

v_gene: TRBV30
d_gene: -
j_gene: TRBJ1-3
abundance: -
CDR3aa: CAWQPLSGNTIYF
CDR3nt: TGTGCCTGGCAACCCCTCTCTGGAAACACCATATATTTT

v_gene: TRBV19
d_gene: TRBD2
j_gene: TRBJ2-5
abundance: -
CDR3aa: CASSTGAGGFQPQETQYF
CDR3nt: TGTGCCAGTAGTACGGGAGCGGGGGGCTTCCAACCACAAGAGACCCAGTACTTC

v_gene: TRBV4-3
d_gene: -
j_gene: TRBJ2-1
abundance: -
CDR3aa: CASSQDRQYNEQFF
CDR3nt: TGCGCCAGCAGCCAAGATCGACAGTACAATGAGCAGTTCTTC

v_gene: TRBV14
d_gene: TRBD1
j_gene: TRBJ1-2
abundance: -
CDR3aa: CASSRPGQSYGYTF
CDR3nt: TGTGCCAGCAGCCGCCCGGGACAGAGCTATGGCTACACCTTC

v_gene: TRBV7-2
d_gene: -
j_gene: TRBJ1-2
abundance: -
CDR3aa: CASSKTADGYTF
CDR3nt: TGTGCCAGCAGCAAGACAGCTGATGGCTACACCTTC

v_gene: TRBV5-5
d_gene: TRBD1
j_gene: TRBJ1-2
abundance: -
CDR3aa: CASSWDSYGYTF
CDR3nt: TGTGCCAGCAGCTGGGACAGTTATGGCTACACCTTC

v_gene: TRBV9
d_gene: TRBD1
j_gene: TRBJ1-3
abundance: -
CDR3aa: CASSVRDSSGNTIYF
CDR3nt: TGTGCCAGCAGCGTCCGGGACAGCTCTGGAAACACCATATATTTT

v_gene: TRBV19
d_gene: -
j_gene: TRBJ2-5
abundance: -
CDR3aa: CASSTHYASHRGETQYF
CDR3nt: TGTGCCAGTAGTACTCACTATGCGTCCCACCGGGGGGAGACCCAGTACTTC

v_gene: TRBV25-1
d_gene: -
j_gene: TRBJ1-1
abundance: once
CDR3aa: CASSTTDRNTEAFF
CDR3nt: TGTGCCAGCAGCACTACGGACAGGAACACTGAAGCTTTCTTT

v_gene: TRBV5-5
d_gene: TRBD1
j_gene: TRBJ2-1
abundance: -
CDR3aa: CASSLGREWTGGNEQFF
CDR3nt: TGTGCCAGCAGCTTGGGGAGAGAGTGGACAGGCGGGAATGAGCAGTTCTTC

v_gene: TRBV28
d_gene: TRBD1
j_gene: TRBJ2-1
abundance: -
CDR3aa: CASSLYGTGNSDEQFF
CDR3nt: TGTGCCAGCAGTTTATATGGGACAGGCAATAGTGATGAGCAGTTCTTC

v_gene: TRBV6-5
d_gene: -
j_gene: TRBJ1-1
abundance: -
CDR3aa: CASSYPPGLEAFF
CDR3nt: TGTGCCAGCAGTTACCCCCCGGGGTTAGAAGCTTTCTTT

v_gene: TRBV25-1
d_gene: TRBD2
j_gene: TRBJ2-2
abundance: -
CDR3aa: CASGRQGIAGGTGELFF
CDR3nt: TGTGCCAGCGGCCGACAGGGAATAGCGGGAGGCACCGGGGAGCTGTTTTTT

v_gene: TRBV5-4
d_gene: -
j_gene: TRBJ2-2
abundance: -
CDR3aa: CASSGDGGNTGELFF
CDR3nt: TGTGCCAGCAGCGGGGATGGCGGGAACACCGGGGAGCTGTTTTTT

v_gene: TRBV15
d_gene: -
j_gene: TRBJ2-4
abundance: -
CDR3aa: CATSRENIQYF
CDR3nt: TGTGCCACCAGCAGAGAAAACATTCAGTACTTC

v_gene: TRBV2
d_gene: -
j_gene: TRBJ1-1
abundance: -
CDR3aa: CASSVDPNTEAFF
CDR3nt: TGTGCCAGCAGTGTAGATCCGAACACTGAAGCTTTCTTT

v_gene: TRBV19
d_gene: -
j_gene: TRBJ2-1
abundance: -
CDR3aa: CATKAGASYNEQFF
CDR3nt: TGTGCCACCAAGGCGGGGGCCTCCTACAATGAGCAGTTCTTC

v_gene: TRBV5-1
d_gene: -
j_gene: TRBJ2-7
abundance: -
CDR3aa: CASSNADSPTEQYF
CDR3nt: TGCGCCAGCAGCAACGCGGACAGCCCTACGGAGCAGTACTTC

v_gene: TRBV29-1
d_gene: -
j_gene: TRBJ2-6
abundance: -
CDR3aa: CSVESPGSGANVLTF
CDR3nt: TGCAGCGTTGAATCCCCAGGCTCTGGGGCCAACGTCCTGACTTTC

v_gene: TRBV15
d_gene: TRBD2
j_gene: TRBJ2-3
abundance: -
CDR3aa: CATSKEASGYTDTQYF
CDR3nt: TGTGCCACCAGCAAAGAGGCTAGCGGCTACACAGATACGCAGTATTTT

v_gene: TRBV3-1/TRBV3-2
d_gene: -
j_gene: TRBJ1-1
abundance: -
CDR3aa: CASSHSRGTLEAFF
CDR3nt: TGTGCCAGCAGCCACTCGAGGGGAACATTGGAAGCTTTCTTT

v_gene: TRBV28
d_gene: -
j_gene: TRBJ1-2
abundance: -
CDR3aa: CASSYQLPGNYGYTF
CDR3nt: TGTGCCAGCAGTTATCAGTTGCCAGGGAACTATGGCTACACCTTC

v_gene: TRBV9
d_gene: -
j_gene: TRBJ2-1
abundance: -
CDR3aa: CASSGSRGYEQFF
CDR3nt: TGTGCCAGCAGCGGGTCGCGCGGGTATGAGCAGTTCTTC

v_gene: TRBV13
d_gene: -
j_gene: TRBJ1-2
abundance: -
CDR3aa: CASSLFQLNYGYTF
CDR3nt: TGTGCCAGCAGCTTATTTCAGTTGAATTATGGCTACACCTTC

v_gene: TRBV20-1
d_gene: TRBD1
j_gene: TRBJ2-7
abundance: few
CDR3aa: CSASDSGQDPREQYF
CDR3nt: TGCAGTGCTAGTGACTCGGGACAGGACCCTAGAGAGCAGTACTTC

v_gene: TRBV5-4
d_gene: TRBD1
j_gene: TRBJ2-2
abundance: few
CDR3aa: CASSYHGQGRTGELFF
CDR3nt: TGTGCCAGCAGCTACCACGGACAGGGGAGAACCGGGGAGCTGTTTTTT

v_gene: TRBV27
d_gene: -
j_gene: TRBJ2-3
abundance: many
CDR3aa: CASSFSPADTQYF
CDR3nt: TGTGCCAGCAGTTTTTCCCCCGCAGATACGCAGTATTTT

v_gene: TRBV7-6
d_gene: -
j_gene: TRBJ1-4
abundance: -
CDR3aa: CASSLVGYKGEKLFF
CDR3nt: TGTGCCAGCAGCTTAGTCGGCTACAAGGGGGAAAAACTGTTTTTT

v_gene: TRBV7-3
d_gene: -
j_gene: TRBJ2-3
abundance: -
CDR3aa: CASSRTLTDTQYF
CDR3nt: TGTGCCAGCAGCCGAACTCTCACAGATACGCAGTATTTT

v_gene: TRBV11-1
d_gene: -
j_gene: TRBJ2-7
abundance: -
CDR3aa: CASSLAPVGRGEQYF
CDR3nt: TGTGCCAGCAGCTTAGCCCCAGTCGGTCGGGGCGAGCAGTACTTC

v_gene: TRBV11-3
d_gene: -
j_gene: TRBJ2-1
abundance: -
CDR3aa: CASSFRGDEQFF
CDR3nt: TGTGCCAGCAGCTTTAGGGGGGATGAGCAGTTCTTC

v_gene: TRBV5-1
d_gene: -
j_gene: TRBJ2-5
abundance: -
CDR3aa: CASSLAGRDSLGGETQYF
CDR3nt: TGCGCCAGCAGCTTGGCGGGACGGGACTCACTTGGAGGGGAGACCCAGTACTTC

v_gene: TRBV4-2
d_gene: TRBD2
j_gene: TRBJ2-1
abundance: -
CDR3aa: CASSQPSGGPNNEQFF
CDR3nt: TGTGCCAGCAGCCAACCTAGCGGGGGCCCTAACAATGAGCAGTTCTTC

v_gene: TRBV4-1
d_gene: -
j_gene: TRBJ1-5
abundance: once
CDR3aa: CASSQGPVVQPQHF
CDR3nt: TGCGCCAGCAGCCAGGGCCCTGTTGTTCAGCCCCAGCATTTT

v_gene: TRBV7-8
d_gene: TRBD1
j_gene: TRBJ1-4
abundance: -
CDR3aa: CASSAQTGPTNEKLFF
CDR3nt: TGTGCCAGCAGCGCCCAGACAGGGCCCACTAATGAAAAACTGTTTTTT

v_gene: TRBV11-3
d_gene: -
j_gene: TRBJ2-1
abundance: -
CDR3aa: CASSLGTRLSSSYNEQFF
CDR3nt: TGTGCCAGCTCGCTCGGGACGCGGCTTTCCAGCTCCTACAATGAGCAGTTCTTC

v_gene: TRBV18
d_gene: -
j_gene: TRBJ1-3
abundance: -
CDR3aa: CASSPANSDSGNTIYF
CDR3nt: TGTGCCAGCTCTCCAGCCAACAGTGACTCTGGAAACACCATATATTTT

v_gene: TRBV7-8
d_gene: -
j_gene: TRBJ2-2
abundance: -
CDR3aa: CASSFWSANTGELFF
CDR3nt: TGTGCCAGCAGCTTTTGGAGTGCGAACACCGGGGAGCTGTTTTTT

v_gene: TRBV28
d_gene: -
j_gene: TRBJ1-2
abundance: -
CDR3aa: CASSLPQGYGYTF
CDR3nt: TGTGCCAGCAGTTTGCCCCAGGGGTATGGCTACACCTTC

v_gene: TRBV5-1
d_gene: -
j_gene: TRBJ1-2
abundance: -
CDR3aa: CASSTDGMGYGYTF
CDR3nt: TGCGCCAGCAGCACGGACGGAATGGGCTATGGCTACACCTTC

v_gene: TRBV18
d_gene: TRBD1
j_gene: TRBJ1-5
abundance: -
CDR3aa: CASSAQGADQPQHF
CDR3nt: TGTGCCAGCTCCGCCCAGGGGGCCGATCAGCCCCAGCATTTT

v_gene: TRBV29-1
d_gene: -
j_gene: TRBJ1-2
abundance: -
CDR3aa: CSVDGAPNGYTF
CDR3nt: TGCAGCGTTGACGGGGCCCCAAATGGCTACACCTTC

v_gene: TRBV7-2
d_gene: TRBD2
j_gene: TRBJ2-1
abundance: once
CDR3aa: CASSWILAGDEQFF
CDR3nt: TGTGCCAGCAGCTGGATTCTAGCGGGGGATGAGCAGTTCTTC

v_gene: TRBV6-2/TRBV6-3
d_gene: TRBD1
j_gene: TRBJ1-1
abundance: -
CDR3aa: CASSPGQLNTEAFF
CDR3nt: TGTGCCAGCAGTCCGGGACAGTTGAACACTGAAGCTTTCTTT

v_gene: TRBV10-3
d_gene: TRBD2
j_gene: TRBJ2-7
abundance: -
CDR3aa: CAINGGTSGFYEQYF
CDR3nt: TGTGCCATCAATGGCGGGACTAGCGGGTTTTACGAGCAGTACTTC

v_gene: TRBV25-1
d_gene: TRBD1
j_gene: TRBJ2-2
abundance: -
CDR3aa: CASRTGTGSSGELFF
CDR3nt: TGTGCCAGCAGAACCGGGACAGGGTCTTCCGGGGAGCTGTTTTTT

v_gene: TRBV5-5
d_gene: -
j_gene: TRBJ1-3
abundance: -
CDR3aa: CASSLVDPGNTIYF
CDR3nt: TGTGCCAGCAGCTTGGTGGACCCTGGAAACACCATATATTTT

v_gene: TRBV6-5
d_gene: -
j_gene: TRBJ2-7
abundance: once
CDR3aa: CASSLMARSYEQYF
CDR3nt: TGTGCCAGCAGCTTGATGGCCCGCTCCTACGAGCAGTACTTC

v_gene: TRBV19
d_gene: -
j_gene: TRBJ1-5
abundance: -
CDR3aa: CASSTKNQPQHF
CDR3nt: TGTGCCAGTAGTACGAAAAATCAGCCCCAGCATTTT

v_gene: TRBV5-6
d_gene: -
j_gene: TRBJ1-1
abundance: -
CDR3aa: CASSLDGVKNTEAFF
CDR3nt: TGTGCCAGCAGCTTGGACGGAGTCAAGAACACTGAAGCTTTCTTT